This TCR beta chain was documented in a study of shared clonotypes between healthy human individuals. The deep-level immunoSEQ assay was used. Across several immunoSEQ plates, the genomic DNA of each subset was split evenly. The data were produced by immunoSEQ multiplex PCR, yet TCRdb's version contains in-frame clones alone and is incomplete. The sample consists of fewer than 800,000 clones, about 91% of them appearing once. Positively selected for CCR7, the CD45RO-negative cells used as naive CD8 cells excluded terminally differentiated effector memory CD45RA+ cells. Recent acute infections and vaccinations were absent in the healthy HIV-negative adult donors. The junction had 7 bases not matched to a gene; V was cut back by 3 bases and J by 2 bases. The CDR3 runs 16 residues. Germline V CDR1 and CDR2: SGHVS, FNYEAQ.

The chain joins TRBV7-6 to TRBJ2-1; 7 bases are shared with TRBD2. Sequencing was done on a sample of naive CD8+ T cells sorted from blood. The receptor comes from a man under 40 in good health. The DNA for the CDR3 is TGTGCCAGCAGCTTCTCGGCTAGCGGCCCCTACAATGAGCAGTTCTTC. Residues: CASSFSASGPYNEQFF.